This T cell receptor beta chain originates from a study of patients and donors after allogeneic stem cell transplantation. TCRdb called the RT-PCR reads again in MiXCR, with one record for every CDR3 protein. The table lists about 960,000 distinct CDR3 sequences, roughly 18% of them singletons. The CDR3 is 14 residues long. With 4 bases removed from V and 3 bases from J, the gap between germline ends came to 16 bases. Germline values: CDR1 GTSNPN, CDR2 SVGIG (reference sequence). Sequencing was carried out using blood, either unsorted or a sorted T cell fraction (not recorded which). The source of this sequence is a human donor who was either an allogeneic HSCT recipient or a stem cell or donor lymphocyte infusion donor (not recorded which). It is not recorded whose cells these are; they may come from a transplant donor. The chain recombines TRBV30 with TRBJ2-7; TRBD1 or TRBD2 may be the D gene (6 bases each). The CDR3 coding sequence is TGTGCCTGGACTAAACAGGGAGGTGGCTACGAGCAGTACTTC. Its protein product is CAWTKQGGGYEQYF.